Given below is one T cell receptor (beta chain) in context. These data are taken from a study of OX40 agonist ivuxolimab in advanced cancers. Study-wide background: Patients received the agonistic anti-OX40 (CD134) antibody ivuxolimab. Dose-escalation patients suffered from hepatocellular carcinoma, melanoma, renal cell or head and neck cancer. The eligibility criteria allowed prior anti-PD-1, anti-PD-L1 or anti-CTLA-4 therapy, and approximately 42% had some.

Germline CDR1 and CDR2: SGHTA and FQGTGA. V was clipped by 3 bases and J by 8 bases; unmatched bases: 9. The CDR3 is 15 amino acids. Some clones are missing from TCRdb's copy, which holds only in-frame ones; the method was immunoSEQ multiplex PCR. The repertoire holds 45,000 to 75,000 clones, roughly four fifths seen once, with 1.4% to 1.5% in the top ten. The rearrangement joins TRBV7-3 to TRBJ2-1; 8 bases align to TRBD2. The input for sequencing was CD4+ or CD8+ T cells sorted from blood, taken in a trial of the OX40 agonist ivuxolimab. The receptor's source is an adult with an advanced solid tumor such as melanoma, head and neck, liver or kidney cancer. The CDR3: CASSFAGGNFDEQFF. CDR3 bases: TGTGCCAGCAGCTTCGCGGGAGGAAATTTCGATGAGCAGTTCTTC.